This T cell receptor (beta chain) was found in a study of blood T cell repertoires in COVID-19. The CDR3 spans 15 residues. After removal of 7 bases from V and 3 bases from J, the junction contained 9 bases not matched to a gene. Germline values: CDR1 SGHRS, CDR2 YFSETQ. Original handling: By means of reference gene primer amplification, nucleated cell counts were estimated. Using immunoSEQ multiplex PCR, the repertoire was profiled, and TCRdb retains in-frame clones only, with some absent. That table gives V, J and clone size, and the DNA gave D and trimming. The sample includes fewer than 250,000 clones, nearly 90% of them seen just once. Participant-given clinical history determined each cohort assignment.

This TCR was recovered from a man aged 25-45 years who had been exposed to COVID-19. The sequenced material came from PBMCs or T cells enriched from blood (not recorded which). The rearrangement uses TRBV5-1 and TRBJ2-2; 7 bases match TRBD1. In DNA, the CDR3 is TGCGCCAGCTGCGAGAGGGGGCCGGACACCGGGGAGCTGTTTTTT. Its translation: CASCERGPDTGELFF.